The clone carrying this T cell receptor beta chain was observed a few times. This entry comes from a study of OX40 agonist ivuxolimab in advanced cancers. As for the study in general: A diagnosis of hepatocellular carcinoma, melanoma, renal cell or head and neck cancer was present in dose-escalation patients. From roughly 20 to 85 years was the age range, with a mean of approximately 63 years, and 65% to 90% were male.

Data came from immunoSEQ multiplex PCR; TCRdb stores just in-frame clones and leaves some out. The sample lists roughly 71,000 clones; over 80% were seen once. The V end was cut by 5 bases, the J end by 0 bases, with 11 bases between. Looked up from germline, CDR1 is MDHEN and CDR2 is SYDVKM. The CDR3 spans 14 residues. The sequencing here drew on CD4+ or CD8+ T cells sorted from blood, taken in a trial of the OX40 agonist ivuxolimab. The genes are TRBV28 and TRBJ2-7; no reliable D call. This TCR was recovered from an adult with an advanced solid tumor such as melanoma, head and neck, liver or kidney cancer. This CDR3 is CASSELGSSYEQYF. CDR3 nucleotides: TGTGCCAGCAGTGAGCTGGGAAGCTCCTACGAGCAGTACTTC. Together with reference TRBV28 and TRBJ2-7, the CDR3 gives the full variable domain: DVKVTQSSRYLVKRTGEKVFLECVQDMDHENMFWYRQDPGLGLRLIYFSYDVKMKEKGDIPEGYSVSREKKERFSLILESASTNQTSMYLCASSELGSSYEQYFGPGTRLTVT.